A single sample is the source of the 29 T cell receptor beta chains below, sequenced in a study of CD8+ T cells in alopecia areata. Reverse transcription of extracted RNA yielded cDNA, which provided the sequencing template. Sequenced by immunoSEQ multiplex PCR; TCRdb stores in-frame clones only, minus some. Altogether roughly 140,000 clones are present, 40% to 60% being singletons, with the ten largest covering approximately 19%. The sample in question was CD8+ T cells sorted from blood, obtained at week 0. The receptors here all came from a human donor with alopecia areata.

The chain is built from TRBV5-1 and TRBJ2-1; maybe TRBD1 (5 bases). CDR3 length equals 15 residues. V shed 5 bases and J shed 4 bases, with 16 bases lying between them. Germline V gene data show CDR1 as SGHRS and CDR2 as YFSETQ. The CDR3 reads CASRPTDQPYNEQFF. CDR3 in DNA: TGCGCCAGCAGACCGACAGACCAACCGTACAATGAGCAGTTCTTC.

The chain recombines TRBV29-1 with TRBJ1-2, with 7 bases fitting TRBD1. V dropped 6 bases and J dropped 4; count of bases not matched to a gene: 11. The germline CDR1 and CDR2 sequences are SQVTM and ANQGSEA. CDR3 size: 14 residues. CDR3 sequence reads: CSVVTGEGGYGYTF. In nucleotides, the CDR3 is TGCAGCGTCGTCACAGGGGAAGGTGGCTATGGCTACACCTTC.

This clone has more than one count but fewer than ten. V usage is TRBV9 and J usage is TRBJ1-3; D call uncertain. Germline V gene lookup returns CDR1 SGDLS and CDR2 YYNGEE. V was clipped by 2 bases and J by 3 bases, with 15 bases between them. The CDR3 consists of 16 residues. Written as DNA, the CDR3 is TGTGCCAGCAGCGTTACTGACATATCTTATGGAAACACCATATATTTT. Translated, it gives CASSVTDISYGNTIYF.

The CDR3 loop reads CATNPGQVSTDTQYF. In nucleotides, the CDR3 is TGCGCCACTAACCCGGGACAGGTGTCCACAGATACGCAGTATTTT. The chain couples TRBV5-1 to TRBJ2-3, with TRBD1 matching 8 bases. With 9 bases clipped from V and 2 bases from J, the junction kept 11 bases outside the gene matches. The CDR3 runs to 15 residues. Germline lookup yields CDR1 SGHRS and CDR2 YFSETQ.

The chain has TRBV6-6 and TRBJ1-5; D is ambiguous. V lost 5 bases, J lost 2 bases, and 16 bases lay in between. CDR1 MNHNY and CDR2 SVGAGI come from the germline V gene (reference sequence). The CDR3 runs 16 residues. The CDR3 loop is CASSQSENEGNQPQHF. The CDR3 nucleotides read TGTGCCAGCAGTCAATCGGAGAATGAGGGCAATCAGCCCCAGCATTTT.

The gene calls are TRBV14 and TRBJ2-1; no clear D gene. The CDR3 consists of 12 residues. V was pared by 1 base and J by 10 bases, with 8 bases between. Germline loops: CDR1 SGHDN, CDR2 FVKESK. CDR3 sequence reads: CASSQGRPEQFF. The CDR3 nucleotides are TGTGCCAGCAGCCAAGGCAGGCCAGAGCAGTTCTTC.

The sample holds a few counts of this clone. V is TRBV13 and J is TRBJ1-5; 7 positions match TRBD1. The CDR3 runs 12 residues. The V gene's germline CDR1 is PRHDT and CDR2 FYEKMQ (reference sequence). The trim removed 6 bases at V and 6 bases at J, leaving 2 bases unmatched. The CDR3 bases are TGTGCCAGCAGTTCAGGGGGTCAGCCCCAGCATTTT. Residues: CASSSGGQPQHF.

This chain joins TRBV7-9 and TRBJ1-5; D is undetermined. Germline-derived CDR1 and CDR2 are SEHNR and FQNEAQ (reference sequence). This CDR3 comprises 12 residues. V was pared by 2 bases and J by 5 bases, with 4 bases between. In nucleotides, the CDR3 is TGTGCCAGCAGCTTATTTGATCAGCCCCAGCATTTT. It specifies CASSLFDQPQHF.

The genes are TRBV6-5 and TRBJ1-1, with D tentatively TRBD1 (5 bases). The germline V and J ends were trimmed by 0 bases and 8 bases, with 10 bases remaining between them. Germline V gene lookup returns CDR1 MNHEY and CDR2 SVGAGI. The CDR3 totals 13 residues. The CDR3 here is CASSYSWGSEAFF. CDR3 DNA sequence: TGTGCCAGCAGTTACTCCTGGGGCTCAGAAGCTTTCTTT.

The table lists this clone with a few counts. The rearrangement joins TRBV6-5 to TRBJ2-7; 8 bases map to TRBD1. CDR1 and CDR2 (germline): MNHEY, SVGAGI. This CDR3 contains 14 residues. J gave up 7 bases and V 2 bases, and 7 bases lay outside the gene matches. Here the CDR3 reads CASSYATGVKEQYF. CDR3 coding DNA: TGTGCCAGCAGTTACGCGACAGGGGTCAAGGAGCAGTACTTC.

This clone has only a few counts. This sequence joins TRBV7-6 and TRBJ1-1, with D hard to call. The CDR3 sequence is 14 residues long. Germline-derived CDR1 and CDR2 are SGHVS and FNYEAQ. V was shortened by 4 bases and J by 4 bases, with 13 bases between the two germline ends. The CDR3 nucleotides read TGTGCCAGCAGCTCTAATACGGCTGGCACTGAAGCTTTCTTT. Translating gives CASSSNTAGTEAFF.

This chain joins TRBV5-1 and TRBJ2-7, with D perhaps being TRBD1 or TRBD2 (5 bases each). The CDR3 is made up of 17 amino acids. Germline V gene sequence: CDR1 SGHRS, CDR2 YFSETQ. V was pared by 0 bases and J by 6 bases, with 22 bases between. This CDR3 reads CASSLDWDPASEGEQYF. DNA for the CDR3: TGCGCCAGCAGCTTGGATTGGGACCCAGCGAGCGAGGGCGAGCAGTACTTC.

J is TRBJ2-7 and V is TRBV19, with TRBD1 matching 8 bases. The CDR3 is 12 amino acids. V shed 10 bases, J shed 2 bases, and the junction held 4 bases outside the gene matches. The V gene's germline CDR1 is LNHDA and CDR2 SQIVND (reference sequence). CDR3 sequence reads: CATGDRTYEQYF. The CDR3, as DNA: TGTGCCACTGGGGACAGGACCTACGAGCAGTACTTC. Filled out from reference TRBV19 and TRBJ2-7, the complete variable domain reads DGGITQSPKYLFRKEGQNVTLSCEQNLNHDAMYWYRQDPGQGLRLIYYSQIVNDFQKGDIAEGYSVSREKKESFPLTVTSAQKNPTAFYLCATGDRTYEQYFGPGTRLTVT.

The gene calls are TRBV27 and TRBJ1-1, with a weak D call TRBD1 (5 bases). Germline CDR1 is MNHEY and CDR2 is SMNVEV (reference sequence). V was shortened by 2 bases and J by 5 bases, with 12 bases between the two germline ends. The CDR3 consists of 14 residues. The CDR3 loop reads CASSLKGLGTEAFF. The DNA for the CDR3 is TGTGCCAGCAGTTTAAAGGGGTTGGGAACTGAAGCTTTCTTT.

V is TRBV27 and J is TRBJ2-7, with 10 bases lining up with TRBD1. The CDR3 consists of 16 residues. CDR1 and CDR2 from the germline V gene are MNHEY and SMNVEV (reference sequence). Unmatched junction bases numbered 13, after V lost 6 bases and J lost 5 bases. CDR3 in amino acids: CASRPTGGQPFDEQYF. DNA for the CDR3: TGTGCCAGCAGGCCGACAGGGGGCCAACCCTTTGACGAGCAGTACTTC.

This clone appeared a few times. This sequence joins TRBV6-1 and TRBJ2-3; 7 nucleotides align to TRBD2. In germline, CDR1 is MNHNS, CDR2 SASEGT. J gave up 2 bases and V 7 bases, and 3 bases lay outside the gene matches. This CDR3 has 13 amino acids. Written as DNA, the CDR3 is TGTGCCAGCACTAGCGGAGACACAGATACGCAGTATTTT. Residues: CASTSGDTDTQYF.

The chain links TRBV7-2 to TRBJ1-1; possible D gene TRBD1, 5 bases. This CDR3 has 16 amino acids. Trimming cost V 4 bases and J 8 bases, with 23 bases left between them. Germline V gene lookup returns CDR1 SGHTA and CDR2 FQGNSA. For the CDR3, the DNA is TGTGCCAGCAGCTCACAAAACCGGGGGGAAGGTATAGAAGCTTTCTTT. Translation: CASSSQNRGEGIEAFF.

This clone was seen a few times. The sample contains more than one DNA sequence encoding this CDR3. V is TRBV7-2 and J is TRBJ2-2, with D uncertain. The CDR3 runs to 12 residues. The germline CDR1 and CDR2 sequences are SGHTA and FQGNSA. The ends were cut back, 0 bases at V and 7 bases at J, with 3 bases in the middle. CDR3 sequence reads: CASSLAVGELFF. CDR3 nucleotides: TGTGCCAGCAGCTTAGCAGTCGGGGAGCTGTTTTTT.

This clone showed up many times. The chain links TRBV5-8 to TRBJ2-7, with a possible D match to TRBD2 (5 bases). Germline CDR1 and CDR2: SGHTS and YDEGEE. CDR3 length equals 13 residues. Trimming took 0 bases from V and 5 from J, leaving 9 bases between them. CDR3 sequence (DNA): TGTGCCAGCAGCTTGGTCCCGAGGGACGAGCAGTACTTC. This sequence encodes CASSLVPRDEQYF.

This chain connects TRBV6-6 to TRBJ1-5; D is ambiguous. V lost 6 bases, J lost 2 bases, and 14 bases lay in between. CDR1 MNHNY and CDR2 SVGAGI come from the germline V gene (reference sequence). The CDR3 loop spans 15 amino acids. CDR3 DNA: TGTGCCAGCAGCTACAACGAGGTGGGCAATCAGCCCCAGCATTTT. Its translation is CASSYNEVGNQPQHF.

The V and J genes are TRBV30 and TRBJ2-3; no clear D gene. CDR1 GTSNPN and CDR2 SVGIG come from the germline V gene (reference sequence). Trimming took 0 bases from V and 2 from J, leaving 6 bases between them. This CDR3 comprises 13 residues. The CDR3 protein is CAWSVKSTDTQYF. Written as DNA, the CDR3 is TGTGCCTGGAGTGTAAAGTCCACAGATACGCAGTATTTT.

The V and J genes are TRBV7-9 and TRBJ1-2; the match to TRBD1 covers 9 bases. V lost 3 bases to trimming and J lost 6 bases; unmatched junction nucleotides: 11. The CDR3 length is 16 residues. The germline V gene encodes CDR1 SEHNR and CDR2 FQNEAQ (reference sequence). The CDR3 nucleotides are TGTGCCAGCAGCTTCCCGGGACAGGGAACATTTCATGGCTACACCTTC. Translation gives CASSFPGQGTFHGYTF.

The genes are TRBV10-3 and TRBJ2-7; 7 bases align to TRBD1. This CDR3 contains 14 residues. The germline gives CDR1 ENHRY, CDR2 SYGVKD. Germline trimming cut 3 bases from V and 2 bases from J; bases unmatched to any gene: 4. CDR3 loop: CAISDRTGAYEQYF. The CDR3 DNA is TGTGCCATCAGTGACCGGACAGGTGCCTACGAGCAGTACTTC.

The rearrangement uses TRBV2 and TRBJ2-3; 7 bases line up with TRBD2. CDR3 length: 12 amino acids. V shed 7 bases and J 7 bases; nucleotides not matched to a gene: 5. CDR1 SNHLY and CDR2 FYNNEI come from the germline V gene. DNA of the CDR3: TGTGCCAGCATCGGGGGGACGAATACGCAGTATTTT. This sequence encodes CASIGGTNTQYF.

The chain is built from TRBV29-1 and TRBJ1-2; no reliable D call. This CDR3 has 15 amino acids. Between the trimmed V and J ends, which lost 1 base and 1 base, there was a span of 13 bases. Germline CDR1 SQVTM, CDR2 ANQGSEA. CDR3: CSVEGEFLNNYGYTF. CDR3 coding DNA: TGCAGCGTTGAAGGCGAGTTTCTCAATAACTATGGCTACACCTTC.

This chain connects TRBV4-1 to TRBJ2-1; TRBD2 agrees at 7 bases. Per the germline V gene, CDR1 is MGHRA and CDR2 is YSYEKL. The CDR3 extends over 14 amino acids. The V gene end was trimmed by 0 bases and the J gene end by 10 bases; junction bases not matched to a gene: 6. DNA for the CDR3: TGCGCCAGCAGCCAAGAGGGGGGGAAAACGGAGCAGTTCTTC. It encodes CASSQEGGKTEQFF.

The chain combines TRBV5-6 with TRBJ2-5, with a tentative D call TRBD2 (6 bases). The CDR3 runs to 14 residues. V lost 4 bases and J 1 base, leaving 11 bases between the germline ends. Germline V gives CDR1 SGHDT, CDR2 YYEEEE. CDR3 nucleotide sequence: TGTGCCAGCAGCCCCGGCGGGGTCCAAGAGACCCAGTACTTC. This sequence encodes CASSPGGVQETQYF.

This clone was found a few times. The CDR3 DNA sequence: TGTGCCAGCAGCGCACCGACATTTGAAGCTTTCTTT. Its translation: CASSAPTFEAFF. V and J are TRBV5-6 and TRBJ1-1; D gene ambiguous. CDR1 SGHDT and CDR2 YYEEEE come from the germline V gene. The CDR3 has 12 amino acids. Trimming removed 4 bases at V and 7 bases at J, with 11 bases between.

This clone was picked up a small number of times. The rearrangement joins TRBV29-1 to TRBJ1-2; the D gene is possibly TRBD1 (5 bases). The CDR3 has 12 residues. V lost 3 bases and J 8 bases, leaving 13 bases between the germline ends. From germline, CDR1 is SQVTM and CDR2 ANQGSEA. CDR3 residues: CSVDGAQAGYTF. In DNA, the CDR3 is TGCAGCGTTGACGGGGCTCAAGCCGGCTACACCTTC.